The next 16 T cell receptor beta chains were all read from a single sample in a study of immune cell composition in non-small cell lung cancer. Clones were read by immunoSEQ multiplex PCR, and TCRdb kept only the in-frame ones, dropping some. The table records more than 2,500 clones, approximately 78% of them present only once. The source material was lung tumor tissue. The receptors were gathered from a human donor with non-small cell lung cancer.

V gene TRBV4-1 combines with J gene TRBJ1-3; D uncertain. Germline V gene data show CDR1 as MGHRA and CDR2 as YSYEKL. V shed 2 bases and J shed 0 bases, with 14 bases lying between them. CDR3 size: 17 residues. The CDR3 spells CASSQLDLASSGNTIYF. The CDR3, as DNA: TGCGCCAGCAGCCAACTGGACTTAGCGAGCTCTGGAAACACCATATATTTT.

This clone has just a few counts. The rearrangement links TRBV5-4 to TRBJ1-2; 9 nucleotides align to TRBD1. Unmatched junction bases numbered 14, after V lost 3 bases and J lost 8 bases. This CDR3 has 16 residues. Germline assignment: CDR1 SGHNT and CDR2 YYREEE (reference sequence). Here the CDR3 reads CASSSILSTGGKGYTF. CDR3 nucleotide sequence: TGTGCCAGCAGCTCTATCCTTAGCACAGGGGGCAAGGGCTACACCTTC.

This chain's CDR3 is CASSLALERGQGDTQYF. The CDR3 DNA follows: TGTGCCAGCAGCTTGGCCTTGGAGCGGGGGCAGGGGGATACGCAGTATTTT. J is TRBJ2-3 and V is TRBV5-7; the match to TRBD2 covers 8 bases. TRBV5-7 is annotated as an ORF whose role is uncertain. Unmatched junction bases numbered 12, after V lost 0 bases and J lost 6 bases. This CDR3 has 17 residues.

The chain joins TRBV7-3 to TRBJ1-1; a weak D match, TRBD1 (6 bases). The CDR3 has 13 residues. Germline assignment: CDR1 SGHTA and CDR2 FQGTGA. V was trimmed by 5 bases and J by 4 bases, leaving 11 bases between them. The chain's CDR3 is CASSVGTSTEAFF. The CDR3 DNA sequence: TGTGCCAGCAGCGTAGGGACAAGCACTGAAGCTTTCTTT.

The chain is built from TRBV10-3 and TRBJ1-5; TRBD1 is a possible D gene (5 bases). CDR3 length: 17 residues. Germline V gene sequence: CDR1 ENHRY, CDR2 SYGVKD. V shed 0 bases and J shed 6 bases, with 18 bases lying between them. The CDR3 DNA sequence: TGTGCCATCAGTGAGTCGACAGTAAAACATCCTCGTCAGCCCCAGCATTTT. Amino acid sequence: CAISESTVKHPRQPQHF.

This clone occurred a few times. The genes are TRBV23-1 and TRBJ2-5, with D perhaps TRBD1 (6 bases). TRBV23-1 belongs to the ORF category, with a function that is uncertain. V lost 0 bases, J lost 2 bases, and 22 bases lay in between. The CDR3 has 19 residues. CDR3 DNA sequence: TGCGCCAGCAGTCAATCGAACTGTAGGCGGACAGCCCGTCAAGAGACCCAGTACTTC. It encodes CASSQSNCRRTARQETQYF.

This clone has just a few counts. The J gene is TRBJ2-7, the V gene TRBV6-5, with 9 bases aligning to TRBD1. Trimming at V came to 11 bases and at J to 3 bases, leaving 11 bases not matched to a gene. CDR3 length: 14 amino acids. The germline CDR1 and CDR2 sequences are MNHEY and SVGAGI. The CDR3 region has the DNA TGTGCCTGTGACAGGGGGAAGGCACTCTACGAGCAGTACTTC. Protein: CACDRGKALYEQYF.

V usage is TRBV6-1 and J usage is TRBJ2-7; 8 bases are shared with TRBD1. The CDR3 is 13 amino acids. Germline V CDR1 and CDR2: MNHNS, SASEGT. The V gene end was trimmed by 6 bases and the J gene end by 3 bases; junction bases not matched to a gene: 4. The CDR3 loop reads CASRWTGNYEQYF. The CDR3 DNA reads as TGTGCCAGCAGGTGGACAGGGAACTACGAGCAGTACTTC.

V usage is TRBV4-3 and J usage is TRBJ2-5; 7 bases map to TRBD1. The last part of the DNA fits TRBJ2-7 better; the J call may be wrong. This CDR3 comprises 15 residues. The germline gives CDR1 LGHNA, CDR2 YSLEER. CDR3 amino acids: CASSQQRTGSYEQYF. The CDR3 coding sequence is TGCGCCAGCAGCCAACAGAGGACAGGATCTTACGAGCAGTACTTC.

The chain employs TRBV6-5 and TRBJ2-7; D is undetermined. This CDR3 contains 14 residues. Germline-derived CDR1 and CDR2 are MNHEY and SVGAGI. Trimming took off 0 bases at V and 2 bases at J, with 8 bases between the two ends. DNA of the CDR3: TGTGCCAGCAGTTACTCGCCAGGTCCCTACGAGCAGTACTTC. It translates to CASSYSPGPYEQYF.

The chain employs TRBV19 and TRBJ1-5, with 8 bases lining up with TRBD1. The V gene end was trimmed by 6 bases and the J gene end by 6 bases; junction bases not matched to a gene: 10. Germline CDR1 and CDR2: LNHDA and SQIVND (reference sequence). The CDR3 totals 15 residues. This CDR3 reads CASRPDRGKGQPQHF. For the CDR3, the DNA is TGTGCCAGTAGGCCCGACAGGGGAAAGGGTCAGCCCCAGCATTTT.

The V gene is TRBV18, the J gene TRBJ2-7; the D gene is possibly TRBD2 (6 bases). This CDR3 spans 14 amino acids. V shed 6 bases and J shed 2 bases, with 14 bases lying between them. Germline V gene data show CDR1 as KGHSH and CDR2 as LQKENI. The CDR3 DNA is TGTGCCAGCTCGCGGGGAGCGAACACCTACGAGCAGTACTTC. Residues: CASSRGANTYEQYF.

The chain recombines TRBV7-9 with TRBJ1-1; D possibly corresponds to TRBD1 (6 bases). The CDR3 sequence is 16 residues long. Trimming removed 4 bases at V and 6 bases at J, with 21 bases between. CDR1 and CDR2 (germline): SEHNR, FQNEAQ (reference sequence). CDR3 loop: CASSSKLDRRAPEAFF. The CDR3 nucleotides are TGTGCCAGCAGCTCGAAGTTGGACAGACGGGCCCCTGAAGCTTTCTTT.

V and J are TRBV5-1 and TRBJ2-2, with 9 bases lining up with TRBD2. Per germline, CDR1 SGHRS and CDR2 YFSETQ. Trimming removed 4 bases from V and 6 bases from J; junction bases left unmatched: 10. The CDR3 sequence is 16 residues long. CDR3 DNA: TGCGCCAGCAGCCCAGGTAGCGGGGGCCGCCCCGGGGAGCTGTTTTTT. Encoded protein: CASSPGSGGRPGELFF.

The chain carries TRBV13 and TRBJ2-3; tentatively, D is TRBD2 (5 bases). Germline V gives CDR1 PRHDT, CDR2 FYEKMQ (reference sequence). Trimming shortened V by 3 bases and J by 1 base, and 14 bases separated the two germline ends. The CDR3 sequence is 16 residues long. CDR3 bases: TGTGCCAGCAGCTTCGCGGCAGACTACGGCACAGATACGCAGTATTTT. Protein product: CASSFAADYGTDTQYF. Together with reference TRBV13 and TRBJ2-3, the CDR3 gives the full variable domain: AAGVIQSPRHLIKEKRETATLKCYPIPRHDTVYWYQQGPGQDPQFLISFYEKMQSDKGSIPDRFSAQQFSDYHSELNMSSLELGDSALYFCASSFAADYGTDTQYFGPGTRLTVL.

V and J are TRBV11-2 and TRBJ2-1; possibly TRBD2 for D (5 bases). Trimming removed 0 bases at V and 3 bases at J, with 9 bases between. The CDR3 consists of 15 residues. The germline V gene has CDR1 SGHAT and CDR2 FQNNGV. DNA for the CDR3: TGTGCCAGCAGCTTAGATTTAGGGAGCTACAATGAGCAGTTCTTC. Translating it yields CASSLDLGSYNEQFF.